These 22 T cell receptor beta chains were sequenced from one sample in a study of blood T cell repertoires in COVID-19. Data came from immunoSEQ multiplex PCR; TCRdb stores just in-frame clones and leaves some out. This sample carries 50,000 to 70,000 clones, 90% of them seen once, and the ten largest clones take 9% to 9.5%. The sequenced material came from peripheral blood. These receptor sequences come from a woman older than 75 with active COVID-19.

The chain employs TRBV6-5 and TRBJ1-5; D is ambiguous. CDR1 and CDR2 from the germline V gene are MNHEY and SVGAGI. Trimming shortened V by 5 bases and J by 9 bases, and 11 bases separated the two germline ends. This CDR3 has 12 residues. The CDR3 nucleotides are TGTGCCAGCAGTAACGGACGGGGGCCCCAGCATTTT. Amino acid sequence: CASSNGRGPQHF.

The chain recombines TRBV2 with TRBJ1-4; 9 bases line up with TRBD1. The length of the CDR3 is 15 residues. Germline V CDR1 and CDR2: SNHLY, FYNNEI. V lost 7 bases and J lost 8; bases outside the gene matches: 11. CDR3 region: CASIRPGTGYEKLFF. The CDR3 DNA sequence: TGTGCCAGCATTAGACCCGGGACAGGGTACGAAAAACTGTTTTTT.

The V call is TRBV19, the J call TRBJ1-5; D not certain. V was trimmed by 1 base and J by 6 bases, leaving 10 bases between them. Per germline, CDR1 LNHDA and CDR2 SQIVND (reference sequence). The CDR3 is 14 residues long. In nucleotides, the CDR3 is TGTGCCAGTAGTATAGTGGCAGGAGGTCAGCCCCAGCATTTT. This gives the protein CASSIVAGGQPQHF.

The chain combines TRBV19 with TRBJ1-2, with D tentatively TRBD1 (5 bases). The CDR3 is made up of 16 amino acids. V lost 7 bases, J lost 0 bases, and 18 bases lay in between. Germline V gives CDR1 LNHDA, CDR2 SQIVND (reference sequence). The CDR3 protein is CASTATYGGTNYGYTF. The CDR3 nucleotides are TGTGCCAGTACCGCGACTTACGGGGGAACTAACTATGGCTACACCTTC.

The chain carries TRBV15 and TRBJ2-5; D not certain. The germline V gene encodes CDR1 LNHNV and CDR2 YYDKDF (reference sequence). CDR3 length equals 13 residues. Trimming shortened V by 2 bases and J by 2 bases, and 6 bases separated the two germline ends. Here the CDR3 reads CATSRQDQETQYF. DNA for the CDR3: TGTGCCACCAGCAGACAGGATCAAGAGACCCAGTACTTC.

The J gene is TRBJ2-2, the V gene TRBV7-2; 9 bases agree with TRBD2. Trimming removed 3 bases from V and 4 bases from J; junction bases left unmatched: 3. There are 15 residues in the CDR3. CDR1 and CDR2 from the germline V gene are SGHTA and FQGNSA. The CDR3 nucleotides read TGTGCCAGCAGCTTGCGGGGGGGCCGCACCGGGGAGCTGTTTTTT. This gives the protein CASSLRGGRTGELFF.

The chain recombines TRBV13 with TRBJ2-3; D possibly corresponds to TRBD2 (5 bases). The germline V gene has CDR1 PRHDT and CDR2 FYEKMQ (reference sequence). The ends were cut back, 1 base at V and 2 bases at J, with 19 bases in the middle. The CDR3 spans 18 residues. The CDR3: CASSLAAPSRDYTDTQYF. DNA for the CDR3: TGTGCCAGCAGCTTAGCGGCACCCTCTAGAGACTACACAGATACGCAGTATTTT.

For the CDR3, the DNA is TGTGCCAGCAGCCGGAGTCAAGCCACAGATACGCAGTATTTT. This codes for CASSRSQATDTQYF. The gene calls are TRBV7-2 and TRBJ2-3; D unresolved. Germline V gives CDR1 SGHTA, CDR2 FQGNSA. V was clipped by 5 bases and J by 2 bases, with 11 bases between them. This CDR3 contains 14 residues.

CDR3 sequence reads: CASSPRSGTVSSYEQYV. The DNA of the CDR3 is TGTGCCAGCAGCCCAAGATCCGGGACTGTCAGCTCCTACGAGCAGTACGTC. The chain couples TRBV11-2 to TRBJ2-7; perhaps TRBD2 as D (6 bases). Germline V gives CDR1 SGHAT, CDR2 FQNNGV. This CDR3 region has 17 residues. V was cut by 5 bases and J by 0 bases, with 20 bases left in between.

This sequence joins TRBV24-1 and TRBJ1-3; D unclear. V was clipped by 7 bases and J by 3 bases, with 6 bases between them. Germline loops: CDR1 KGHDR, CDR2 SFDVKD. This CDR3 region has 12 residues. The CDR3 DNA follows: TGTGCCACCAGCCCCGGTGGAAACACCATATATTTT. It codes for CATSPGGNTIYF.

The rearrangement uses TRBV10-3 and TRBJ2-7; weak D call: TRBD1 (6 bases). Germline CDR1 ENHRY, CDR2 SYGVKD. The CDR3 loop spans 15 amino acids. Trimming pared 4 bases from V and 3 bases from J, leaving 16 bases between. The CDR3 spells CAISAPGDSLYEQYF. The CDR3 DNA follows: TGTGCCATCAGTGCCCCAGGGGATTCGCTCTACGAGCAGTACTTC.

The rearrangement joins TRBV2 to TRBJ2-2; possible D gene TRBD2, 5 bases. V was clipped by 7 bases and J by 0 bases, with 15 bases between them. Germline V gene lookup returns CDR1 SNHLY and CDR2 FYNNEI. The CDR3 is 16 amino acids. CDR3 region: CASNRRTSSNTGELFF. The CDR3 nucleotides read TGTGCCAGCAACCGACGGACTTCATCGAACACCGGGGAGCTGTTTTTT. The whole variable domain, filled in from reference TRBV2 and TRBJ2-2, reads EPEVTQTPSHQVTQMGQEVILRCVPISNHLYFYWYRQILGQKVEFLVSFYNNEISEKSEIFDDQFSVERPDGSNFTLKIRSTKLEDSAMYFCASNRRTSSNTGELFFGEGSRLTVL.

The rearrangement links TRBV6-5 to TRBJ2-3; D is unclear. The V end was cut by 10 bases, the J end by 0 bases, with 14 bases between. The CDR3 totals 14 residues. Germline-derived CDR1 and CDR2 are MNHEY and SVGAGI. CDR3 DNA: TGTGCCACCTCCCTCCCCGGGAGCACAGATACGCAGTATTTT. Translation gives CATSLPGSTDTQYF.

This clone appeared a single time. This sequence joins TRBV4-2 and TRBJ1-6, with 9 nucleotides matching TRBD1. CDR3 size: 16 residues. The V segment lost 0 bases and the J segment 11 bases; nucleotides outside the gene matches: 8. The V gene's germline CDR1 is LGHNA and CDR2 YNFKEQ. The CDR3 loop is CASSQETGTGRTPLHF. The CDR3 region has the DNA TGTGCCAGCAGCCAAGAGACTGGGACAGGGAGGACACCCCTCCACTTT.

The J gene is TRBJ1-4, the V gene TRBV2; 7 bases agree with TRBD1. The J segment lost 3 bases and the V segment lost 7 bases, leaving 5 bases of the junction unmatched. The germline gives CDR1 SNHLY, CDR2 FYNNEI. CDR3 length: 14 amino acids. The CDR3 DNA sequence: TGTGCCAGCAATAAGGGGGCGGCTAATGAAAAACTGTTTTTT. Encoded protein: CASNKGAANEKLFF.

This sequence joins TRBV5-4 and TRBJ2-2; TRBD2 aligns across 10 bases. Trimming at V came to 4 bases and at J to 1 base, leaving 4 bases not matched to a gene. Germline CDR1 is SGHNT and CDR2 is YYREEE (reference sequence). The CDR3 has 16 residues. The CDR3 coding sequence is TGTGCCAGCAGCAGAATAGCGGGAGGGAACACCGGGGAGCTGTTTTTT. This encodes CASSRIAGGNTGELFF.

The CDR3 nucleotides are TGTGCCAGCAGCTCGACTAGCGGGGGGGCCTACAATGAGCAGTTCTTC. Its translation is CASSSTSGGAYNEQFF. The chain recombines TRBV7-2 with TRBJ2-1, with 14 positions matching TRBD2. In germline, CDR1 is SGHTA, CDR2 FQGNSA. This CDR3 region has 16 residues. Trimming cost V 4 bases and J 2 bases; bases outside gene matches: 1. The whole variable domain, filled in from reference TRBV7-2 and TRBJ2-1, reads GAGVSQSPSNKVTEKGKDVELRCDPISGHTALYWYRQSLGQGLEFLIYFQGNSAPDKSGLPSDRFSAERTGGSVSTLTIQRTQQEDSAVYLCASSSTSGGAYNEQFFGPGTRLTVL.

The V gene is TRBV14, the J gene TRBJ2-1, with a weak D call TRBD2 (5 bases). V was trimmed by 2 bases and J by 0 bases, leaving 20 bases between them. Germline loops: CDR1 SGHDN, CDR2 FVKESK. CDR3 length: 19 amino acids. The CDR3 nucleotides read TGTGCCAGCAGCCAATCCGGGCCAGACGAGAGGGTCTCCTACAATGAGCAGTTCTTC. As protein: CASSQSGPDERVSYNEQFF.

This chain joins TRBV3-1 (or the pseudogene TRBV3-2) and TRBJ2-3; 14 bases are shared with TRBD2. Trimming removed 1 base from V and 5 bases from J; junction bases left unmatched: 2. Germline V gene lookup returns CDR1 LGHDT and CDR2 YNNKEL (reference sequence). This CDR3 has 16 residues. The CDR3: CASSQGLAGGIDTQYF. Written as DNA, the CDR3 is TGTGCCAGCAGCCAAGGACTAGCGGGGGGGATAGATACGCAGTATTTT.

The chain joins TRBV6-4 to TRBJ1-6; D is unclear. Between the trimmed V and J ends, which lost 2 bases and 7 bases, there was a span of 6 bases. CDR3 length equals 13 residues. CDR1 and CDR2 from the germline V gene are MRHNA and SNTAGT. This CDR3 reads CASSDEENSPLHF. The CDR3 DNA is TGTGCCAGCAGTGACGAGGAGAATTCACCCCTCCACTTT.

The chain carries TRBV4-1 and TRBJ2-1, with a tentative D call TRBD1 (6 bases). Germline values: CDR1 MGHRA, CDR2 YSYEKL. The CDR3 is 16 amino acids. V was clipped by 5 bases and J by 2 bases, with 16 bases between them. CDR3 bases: TGCGCCAGCAGCAGGGGGAACAGGGTCGCCTACAATGAGCAGTTCTTC. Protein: CASSRGNRVAYNEQFF.

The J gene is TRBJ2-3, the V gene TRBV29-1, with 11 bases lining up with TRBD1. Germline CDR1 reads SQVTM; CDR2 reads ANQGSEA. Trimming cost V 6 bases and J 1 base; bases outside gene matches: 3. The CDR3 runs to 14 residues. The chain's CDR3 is CSVEDRGRTDTQYF. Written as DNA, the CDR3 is TGCAGCGTCGAGGACAGGGGGCGCACAGATACGCAGTATTTT.